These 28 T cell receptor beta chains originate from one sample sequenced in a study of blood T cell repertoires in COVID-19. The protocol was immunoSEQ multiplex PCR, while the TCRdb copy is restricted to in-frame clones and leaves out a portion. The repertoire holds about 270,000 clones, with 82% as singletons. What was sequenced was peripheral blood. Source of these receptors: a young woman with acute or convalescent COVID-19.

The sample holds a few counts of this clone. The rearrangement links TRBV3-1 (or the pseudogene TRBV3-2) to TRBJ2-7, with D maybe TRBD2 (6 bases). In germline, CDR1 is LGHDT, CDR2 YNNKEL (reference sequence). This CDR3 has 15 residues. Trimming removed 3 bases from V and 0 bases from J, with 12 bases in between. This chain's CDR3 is CASSQGGVGSYEQYF. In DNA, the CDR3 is TGTGCCAGCAGCCAGGGCGGGGTGGGCTCCTACGAGCAGTACTTC.

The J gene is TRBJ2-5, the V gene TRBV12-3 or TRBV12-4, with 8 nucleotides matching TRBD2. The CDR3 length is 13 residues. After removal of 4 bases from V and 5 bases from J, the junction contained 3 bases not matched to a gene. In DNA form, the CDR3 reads TGTGCCAGCAGTTACAGCGGGAGCGAGACCCAGTACTTC. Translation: CASSYSGSETQYF.

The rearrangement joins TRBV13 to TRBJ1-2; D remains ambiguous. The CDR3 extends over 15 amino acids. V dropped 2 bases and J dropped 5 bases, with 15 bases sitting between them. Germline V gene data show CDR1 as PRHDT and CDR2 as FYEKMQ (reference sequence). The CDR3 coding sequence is TGTGCCAGCAGCTTAAACGACCTCTCGGGGTATGGCTACACCTTC. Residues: CASSLNDLSGYGYTF.

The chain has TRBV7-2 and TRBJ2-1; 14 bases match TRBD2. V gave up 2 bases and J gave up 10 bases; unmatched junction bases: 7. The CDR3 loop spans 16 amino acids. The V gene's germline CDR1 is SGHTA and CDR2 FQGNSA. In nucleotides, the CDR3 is TGTGCCAGCAGCTTATCCGGGACTAGCGGGAGTTGGGAGCAGTTCTTC. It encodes CASSLSGTSGSWEQFF.

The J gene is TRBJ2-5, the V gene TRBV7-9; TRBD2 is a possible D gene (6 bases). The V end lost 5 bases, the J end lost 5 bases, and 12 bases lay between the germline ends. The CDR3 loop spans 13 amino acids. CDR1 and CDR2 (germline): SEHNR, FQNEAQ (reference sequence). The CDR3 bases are TGTGCCAGCAGCCAGCGGGTAGGGGAGACCCAGTACTTC. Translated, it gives CASSQRVGETQYF.

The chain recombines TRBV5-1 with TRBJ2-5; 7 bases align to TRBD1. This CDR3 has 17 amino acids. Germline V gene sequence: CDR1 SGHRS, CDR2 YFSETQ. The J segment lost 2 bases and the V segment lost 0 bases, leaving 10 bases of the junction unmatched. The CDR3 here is CASSLGIQGQAQETQYF. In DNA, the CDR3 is TGCGCCAGCAGCTTGGGCATACAGGGGCAGGCTCAAGAGACCCAGTACTTC.

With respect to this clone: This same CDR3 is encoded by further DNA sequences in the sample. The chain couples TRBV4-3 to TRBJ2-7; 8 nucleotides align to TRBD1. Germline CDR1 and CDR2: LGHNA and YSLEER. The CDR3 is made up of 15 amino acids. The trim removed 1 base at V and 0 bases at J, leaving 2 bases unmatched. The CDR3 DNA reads TGCGCCAGCAGCCAAGGGCAGGGGGCCTCCTACGAGCAGTACTTC. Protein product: CASSQGQGASYEQYF.

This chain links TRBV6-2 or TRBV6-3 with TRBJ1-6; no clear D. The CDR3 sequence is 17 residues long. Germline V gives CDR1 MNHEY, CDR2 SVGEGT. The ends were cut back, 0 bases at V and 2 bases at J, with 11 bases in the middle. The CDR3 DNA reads TGTGCCAGCAGTTACTCGGGCAGAGAGACCTATAATTCACCCCTCCACTTT. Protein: CASSYSGRETYNSPLHF.

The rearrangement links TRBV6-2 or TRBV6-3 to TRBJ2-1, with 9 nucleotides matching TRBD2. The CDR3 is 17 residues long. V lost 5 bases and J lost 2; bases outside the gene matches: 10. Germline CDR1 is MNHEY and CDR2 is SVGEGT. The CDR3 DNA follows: TGTGCCAGCAGTCCGCCCCCCCTAGCGGGGCCCTACAATGAGCAGTTCTTC. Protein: CASSPPPLAGPYNEQFF.

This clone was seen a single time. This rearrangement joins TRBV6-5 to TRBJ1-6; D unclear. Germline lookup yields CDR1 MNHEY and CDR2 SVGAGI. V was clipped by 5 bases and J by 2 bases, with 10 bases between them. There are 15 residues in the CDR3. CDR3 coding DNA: TGTGCCAGCAGTCGGACTGGCGCCTATAATTCACCCCTCCACTTT. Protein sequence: CASSRTGAYNSPLHF.

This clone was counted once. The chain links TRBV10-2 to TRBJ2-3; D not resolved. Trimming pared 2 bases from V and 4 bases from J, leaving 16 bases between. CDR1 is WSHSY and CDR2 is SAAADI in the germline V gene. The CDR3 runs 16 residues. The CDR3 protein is CASSEGFSSGPDTQYF. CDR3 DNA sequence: TGCGCCAGCAGTGAGGGGTTCTCTTCAGGTCCAGATACGCAGTATTTT.

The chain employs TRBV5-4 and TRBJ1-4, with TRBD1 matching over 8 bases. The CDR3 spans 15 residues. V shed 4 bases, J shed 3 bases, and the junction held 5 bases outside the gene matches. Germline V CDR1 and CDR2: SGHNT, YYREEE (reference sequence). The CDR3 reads CASSERTGSNEKLFF. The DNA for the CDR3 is TGTGCCAGCAGCGAACGGACAGGGTCTAATGAAAAACTGTTTTTT.

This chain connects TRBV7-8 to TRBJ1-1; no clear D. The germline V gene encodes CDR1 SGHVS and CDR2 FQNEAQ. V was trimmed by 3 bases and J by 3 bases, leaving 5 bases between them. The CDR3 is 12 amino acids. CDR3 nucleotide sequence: TGTGCCAGCAGCTTTAGTGACACTGAAGCTTTCTTT. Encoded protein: CASSFSDTEAFF. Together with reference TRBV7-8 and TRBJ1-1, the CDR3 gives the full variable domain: GAGVSQSPRYKVAKRGQDVALRCDPISGHVSLFWYQQALGQGPEFLTYFQNEAQLDKSGLPSDRFFAERPEGSVSTLKIQRTQQEDSAVYLCASSFSDTEAFFGQGTRLTVV.

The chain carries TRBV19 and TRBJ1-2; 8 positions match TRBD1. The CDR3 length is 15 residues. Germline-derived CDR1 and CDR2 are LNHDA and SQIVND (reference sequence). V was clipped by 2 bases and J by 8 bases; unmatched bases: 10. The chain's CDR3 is CASSIRQGRLGGYTF. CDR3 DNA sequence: TGTGCCAGTAGTATAAGACAGGGGAGGCTAGGAGGCTACACCTTC.

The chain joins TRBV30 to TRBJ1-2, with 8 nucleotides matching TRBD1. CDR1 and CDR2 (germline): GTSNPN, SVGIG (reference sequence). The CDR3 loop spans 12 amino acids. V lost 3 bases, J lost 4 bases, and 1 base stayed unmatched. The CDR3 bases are TGTGCCTGGAGGGGGACAGGCTATGGCTACACCTTC. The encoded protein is CAWRGTGYGYTF.

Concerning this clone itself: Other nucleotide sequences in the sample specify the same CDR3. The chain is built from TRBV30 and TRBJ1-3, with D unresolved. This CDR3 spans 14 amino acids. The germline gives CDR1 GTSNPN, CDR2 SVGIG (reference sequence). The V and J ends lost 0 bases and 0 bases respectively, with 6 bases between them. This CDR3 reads CAWSVGGSGNTIYF. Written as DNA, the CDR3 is TGTGCCTGGAGTGTAGGCGGCTCTGGAAACACCATATATTTT.

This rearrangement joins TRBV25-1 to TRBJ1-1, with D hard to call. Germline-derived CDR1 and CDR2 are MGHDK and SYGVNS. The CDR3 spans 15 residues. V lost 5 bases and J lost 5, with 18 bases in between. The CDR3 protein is CASSHTGPGVTEAFF. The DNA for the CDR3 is TGTGCCAGCAGTCACACGGGTCCCGGGGTTACTGAAGCTTTCTTT.

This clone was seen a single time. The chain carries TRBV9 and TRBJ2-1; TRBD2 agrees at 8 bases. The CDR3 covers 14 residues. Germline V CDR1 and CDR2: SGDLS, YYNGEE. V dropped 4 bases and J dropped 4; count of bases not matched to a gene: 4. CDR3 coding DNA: TGTGCCAGCAGCACTAGCGGCCAATACAATGAGCAGTTCTTC. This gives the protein CASSTSGQYNEQFF.

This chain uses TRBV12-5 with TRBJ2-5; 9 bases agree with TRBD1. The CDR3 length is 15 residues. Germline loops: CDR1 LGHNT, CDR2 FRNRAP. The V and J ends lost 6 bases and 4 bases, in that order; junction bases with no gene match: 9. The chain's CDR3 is CASGSGTGLSETQYF. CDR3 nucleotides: TGTGCTAGTGGGTCGGGGACAGGGCTTTCAGAGACCCAGTACTTC. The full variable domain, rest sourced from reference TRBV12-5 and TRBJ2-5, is DARVTQTPRHKVTEMGQEVTMRCQPILGHNTVFWYRQTMMQGLELLAYFRNRAPLDDSGMPKDRFSAEMPDATLATLKIQPSEPRDSAVYFCASGSGTGLSETQYFGPGTRLLVL.

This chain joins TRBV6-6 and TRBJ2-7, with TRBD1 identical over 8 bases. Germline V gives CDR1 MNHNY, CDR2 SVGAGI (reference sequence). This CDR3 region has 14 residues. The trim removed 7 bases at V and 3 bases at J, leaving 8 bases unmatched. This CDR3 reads CASIARDRSYEQYF. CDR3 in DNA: TGTGCCAGCATTGCGAGGGACAGGAGCTACGAGCAGTACTTC.

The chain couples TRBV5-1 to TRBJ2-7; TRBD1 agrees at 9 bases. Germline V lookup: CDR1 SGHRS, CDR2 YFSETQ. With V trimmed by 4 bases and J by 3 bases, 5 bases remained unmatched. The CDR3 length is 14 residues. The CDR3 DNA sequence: TGCGCCAGCAGCCAGACAGGGGGTAACTACGAGCAGTACTTC. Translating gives CASSQTGGNYEQYF. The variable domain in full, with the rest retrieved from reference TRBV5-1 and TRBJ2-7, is KAGVTQTPRYLIKTRGQQVTLSCSPISGHRSVSWYQQTPGQGLQFLFEYFSETQRNKGNFPGRFSGRQFSNSRSEMNVSTLELGDSALYLCASSQTGGNYEQYFGPGTRLTVT.

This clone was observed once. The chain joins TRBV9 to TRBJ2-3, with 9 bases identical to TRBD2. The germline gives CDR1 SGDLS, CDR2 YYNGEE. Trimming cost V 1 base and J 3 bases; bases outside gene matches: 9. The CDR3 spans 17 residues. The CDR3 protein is CASSVSREGLGTDTQYF. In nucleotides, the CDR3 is TGTGCCAGCAGCGTATCGCGGGAGGGCCTGGGGACAGATACGCAGTATTTT.

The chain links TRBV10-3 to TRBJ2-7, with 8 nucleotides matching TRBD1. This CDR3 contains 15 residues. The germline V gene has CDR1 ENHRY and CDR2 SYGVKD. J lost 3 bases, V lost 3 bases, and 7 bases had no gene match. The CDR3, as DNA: TGTGCCATCAGTGAACGGCAGGGGGCTGACTACGAGCAGTACTTC. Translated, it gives CAISERQGADYEQYF.

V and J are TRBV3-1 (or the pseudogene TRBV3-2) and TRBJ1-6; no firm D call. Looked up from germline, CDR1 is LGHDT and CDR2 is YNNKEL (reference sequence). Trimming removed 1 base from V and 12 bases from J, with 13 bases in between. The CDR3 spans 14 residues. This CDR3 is CASSQGAGVGPLHF. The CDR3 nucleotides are TGTGCCAGCAGCCAAGGGGCAGGTGTTGGACCCCTCCACTTT.

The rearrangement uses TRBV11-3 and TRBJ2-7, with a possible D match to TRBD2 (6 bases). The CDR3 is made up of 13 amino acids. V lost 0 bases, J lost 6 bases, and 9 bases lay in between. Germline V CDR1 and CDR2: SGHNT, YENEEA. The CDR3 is CASSLEMGGEQYF. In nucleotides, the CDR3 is TGTGCCAGCAGCTTAGAGATGGGGGGCGAGCAGTACTTC.

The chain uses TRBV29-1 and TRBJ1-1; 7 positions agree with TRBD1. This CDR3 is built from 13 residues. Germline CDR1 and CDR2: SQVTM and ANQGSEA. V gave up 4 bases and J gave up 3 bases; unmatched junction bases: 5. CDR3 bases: TGCAGCGTTGGACAGGGTCGTGACACTGAAGCTTTCTTT. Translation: CSVGQGRDTEAFF.

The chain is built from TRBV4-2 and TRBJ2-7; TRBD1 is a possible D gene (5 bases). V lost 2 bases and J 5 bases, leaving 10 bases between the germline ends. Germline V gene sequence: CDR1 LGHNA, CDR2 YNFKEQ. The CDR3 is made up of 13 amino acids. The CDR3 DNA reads TGTGCCAGCAGCCAACTTACAGGAGACGAGCAGTACTTC. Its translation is CASSQLTGDEQYF.

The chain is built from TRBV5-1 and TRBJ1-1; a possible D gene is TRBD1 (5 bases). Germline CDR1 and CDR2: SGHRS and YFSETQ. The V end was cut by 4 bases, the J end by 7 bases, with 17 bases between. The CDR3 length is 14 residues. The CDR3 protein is CASSPGPGSGEAFF. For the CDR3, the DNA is TGCGCCAGCAGCCCCGGACCAGGGTCCGGTGAAGCTTTCTTT.